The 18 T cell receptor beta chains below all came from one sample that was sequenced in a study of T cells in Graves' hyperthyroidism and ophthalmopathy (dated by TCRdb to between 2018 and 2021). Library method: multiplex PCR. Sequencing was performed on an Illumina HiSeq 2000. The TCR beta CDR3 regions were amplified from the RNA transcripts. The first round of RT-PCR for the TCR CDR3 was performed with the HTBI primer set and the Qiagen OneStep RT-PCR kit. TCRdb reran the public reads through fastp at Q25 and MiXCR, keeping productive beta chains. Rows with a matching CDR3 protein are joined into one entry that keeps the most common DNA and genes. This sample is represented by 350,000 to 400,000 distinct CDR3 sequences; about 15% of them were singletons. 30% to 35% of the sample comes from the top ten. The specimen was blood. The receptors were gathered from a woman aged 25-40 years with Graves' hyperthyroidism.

CDR3 nucleotide sequence: TGTGCCAGCAGCCCACACTCAGCCAGCGGACAAGAGACCCAGTACTTC. Translating gives CASSPHSASGQETQYF. This sequence joins TRBV9 and TRBJ2-5; weak D call: TRBD2 (5 bases). This CDR3 is built from 16 residues. V lost 4 bases to trimming and J lost 2 bases, with 18 bases between them. Germline V gene sequence: CDR1 SGDLS, CDR2 YYNGEE.

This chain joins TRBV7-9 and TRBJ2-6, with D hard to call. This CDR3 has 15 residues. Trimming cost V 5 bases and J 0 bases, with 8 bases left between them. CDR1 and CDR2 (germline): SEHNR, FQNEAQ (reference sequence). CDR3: CASSLSLSGANVLTF. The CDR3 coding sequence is TGTGCCAGCAGCCTAAGCCTCTCTGGGGCCAACGTCCTGACTTTC.

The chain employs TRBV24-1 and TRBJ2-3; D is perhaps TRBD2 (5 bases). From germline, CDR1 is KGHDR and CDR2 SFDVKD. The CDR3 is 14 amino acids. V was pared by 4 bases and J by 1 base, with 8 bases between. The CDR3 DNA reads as TGTGCCACCAGTGACATTAGCGGCACAGATACGCAGTATTTT. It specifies CATSDISGTDTQYF.

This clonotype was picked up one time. This chain's CDR3 is CASSEFASGPATNEKLFF. The CDR3 DNA sequence: TGTGCCAGCAGTGAATTCGCCTCAGGGCCCGCAACTAATGAAAAACTGTTTTTT. The chain employs TRBV25-1 and TRBJ1-4; TRBD1 is a possible D gene (5 bases). The ends were cut back, 1 base at V and 0 bases at J, with 15 bases in the middle. Looked up from germline, CDR1 is MGHDK and CDR2 is SYGVNS. This CDR3 is built from 18 residues. The full variable domain, with the rest looked up from reference TRBV25-1 and TRBJ1-4, is EADIYQTPRYLVIGTGKKITLECSQTMGHDKMYWYQQDPGMELHLIHYSYGVNSTEKGDLSSESTVSRIRTEHFPLTLESARPSHTSQYLCASSEFASGPATNEKLFFGSGTQLSVL.

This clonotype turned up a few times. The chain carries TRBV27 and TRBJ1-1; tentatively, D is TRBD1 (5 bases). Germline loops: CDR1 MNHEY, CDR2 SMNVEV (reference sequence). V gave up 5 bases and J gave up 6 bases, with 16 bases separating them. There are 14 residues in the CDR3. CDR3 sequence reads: CASSQDNLVAEAFF. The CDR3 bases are TGTGCCAGCAGTCAGGACAATCTCGTAGCTGAAGCTTTCTTT.

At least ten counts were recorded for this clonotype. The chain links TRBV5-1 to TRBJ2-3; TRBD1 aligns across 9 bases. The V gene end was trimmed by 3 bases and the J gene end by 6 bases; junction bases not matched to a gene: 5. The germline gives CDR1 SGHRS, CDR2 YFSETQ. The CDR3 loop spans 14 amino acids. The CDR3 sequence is CASSWTGARDTQYF. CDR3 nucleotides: TGCGCCAGCAGCTGGACAGGGGCAAGGGATACGCAGTATTTT.

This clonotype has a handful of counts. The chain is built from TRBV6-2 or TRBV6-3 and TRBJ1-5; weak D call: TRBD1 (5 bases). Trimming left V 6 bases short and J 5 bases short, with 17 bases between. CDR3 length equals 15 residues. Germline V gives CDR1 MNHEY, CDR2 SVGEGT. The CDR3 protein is CASSPGGQSHQPQHF. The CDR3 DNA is TGTGCCAGCAGCCCGGGGGGTCAAAGCCATCAGCCCCAGCATTTT.

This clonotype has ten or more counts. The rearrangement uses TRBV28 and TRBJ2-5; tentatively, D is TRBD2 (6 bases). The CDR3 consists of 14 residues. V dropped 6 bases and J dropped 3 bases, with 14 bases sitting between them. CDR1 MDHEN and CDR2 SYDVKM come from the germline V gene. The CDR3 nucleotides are TGTGCCAGCAGCCAGATCGGCGGGAAAGAGACCCAGTACTTC. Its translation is CASSQIGGKETQYF.

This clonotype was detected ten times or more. The DNA for the CDR3 is TGCAGCGTTAGTCAGGGGACAGGCACAGATACGCAGTATTTT. It yields the protein CSVSQGTGTDTQYF. The chain has TRBV29-1 and TRBJ2-3; 7 bases line up with TRBD1. Per germline, CDR1 SQVTM and CDR2 ANQGSEA. The V and J ends lost 5 bases and 1 base, in that order; junction bases with no gene match: 6. CDR3 length: 14 amino acids.

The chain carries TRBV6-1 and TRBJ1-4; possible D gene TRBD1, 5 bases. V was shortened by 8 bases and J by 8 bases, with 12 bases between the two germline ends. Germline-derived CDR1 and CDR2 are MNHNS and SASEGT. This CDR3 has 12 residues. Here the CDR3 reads CASGTRDEKLFF. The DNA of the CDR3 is TGTGCCAGCGGGACGAGGGACGAAAAACTGTTTTTT.

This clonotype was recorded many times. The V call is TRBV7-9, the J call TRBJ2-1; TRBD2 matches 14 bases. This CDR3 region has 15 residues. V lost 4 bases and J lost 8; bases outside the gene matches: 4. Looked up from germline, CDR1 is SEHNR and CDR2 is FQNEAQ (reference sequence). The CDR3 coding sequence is TGTGCCAGCAGCTCGGGACTAGCGGGAGTAGATGAGCAGTTCTTC. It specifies CASSSGLAGVDEQFF.

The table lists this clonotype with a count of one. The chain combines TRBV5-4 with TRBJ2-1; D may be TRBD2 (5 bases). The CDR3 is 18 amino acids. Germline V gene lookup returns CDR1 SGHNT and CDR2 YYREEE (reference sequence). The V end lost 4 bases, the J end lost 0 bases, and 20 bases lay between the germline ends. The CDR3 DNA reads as TGTGCCAGCAGCGCCCTCCCGGGAAGCGCTGGCTCCTACAATGAGCAGTTCTTC. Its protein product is CASSALPGSAGSYNEQFF. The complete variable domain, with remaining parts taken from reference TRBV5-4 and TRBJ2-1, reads ETGVTQSPTHLIKTRGQQVTLRCSSQSGHNTVSWYQQALGQGPQFIFQYYREEENGRGNFPPRFSGLQFPNYSSELNVNALELDDSALYLCASSALPGSAGSYNEQFFGPGTRLTVL.

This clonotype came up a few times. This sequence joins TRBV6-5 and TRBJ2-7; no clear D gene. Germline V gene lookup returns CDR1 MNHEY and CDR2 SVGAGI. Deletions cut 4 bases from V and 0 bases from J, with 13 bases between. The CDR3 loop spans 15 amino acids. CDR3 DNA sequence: TGTGCCAGCAGTTCCACATTGGCCAGCTCCTACGAGCAGTACTTC. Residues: CASSSTLASSYEQYF.

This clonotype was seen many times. As DNA, the CDR3 is TGTGCCAGCAGCCCTACCCGTCTAGGGACGGGCGAGCAGTACTTC. Translation: CASSPTRLGTGEQYF. The genes are TRBV13 and TRBJ2-7, with D perhaps TRBD1 or TRBD2 (5 bases each). Germline lookup yields CDR1 PRHDT and CDR2 FYEKMQ (reference sequence). V lost 5 bases and J 6 bases, leaving 20 bases between the germline ends. The CDR3 runs 15 residues. The variable domain in full, completed from reference TRBV13 and TRBJ2-7, reads AAGVIQSPRHLIKEKRETATLKCYPIPRHDTVYWYQQGPGQDPQFLISFYEKMQSDKGSIPDRFSAQQFSDYHSELNMSSLELGDSALYFCASSPTRLGTGEQYFGPGTRLTVT.

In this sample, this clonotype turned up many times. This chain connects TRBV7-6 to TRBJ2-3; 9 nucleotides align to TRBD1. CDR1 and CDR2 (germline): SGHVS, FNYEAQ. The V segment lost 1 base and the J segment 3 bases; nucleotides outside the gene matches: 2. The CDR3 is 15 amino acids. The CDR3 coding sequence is TGTGCCAGCAGCTTAGAGGGACAGGGAACAGATACGCAGTATTTT. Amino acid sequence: CASSLEGQGTDTQYF.

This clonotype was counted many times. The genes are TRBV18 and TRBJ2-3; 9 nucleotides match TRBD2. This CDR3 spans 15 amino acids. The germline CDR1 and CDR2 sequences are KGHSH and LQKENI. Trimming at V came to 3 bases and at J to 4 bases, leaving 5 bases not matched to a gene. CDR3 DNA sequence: TGTGCCAGCTCACCGGCTAGCGGGGAGGCAGATACGCAGTATTTT. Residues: CASSPASGEADTQYF.

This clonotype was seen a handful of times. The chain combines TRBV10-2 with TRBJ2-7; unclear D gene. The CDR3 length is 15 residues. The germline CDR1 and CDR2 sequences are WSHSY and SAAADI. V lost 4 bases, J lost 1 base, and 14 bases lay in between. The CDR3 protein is CASSVPGHSSYEQYF. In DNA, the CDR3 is TGCGCCAGCAGTGTTCCGGGCCACTCATCCTACGAGCAGTACTTC.

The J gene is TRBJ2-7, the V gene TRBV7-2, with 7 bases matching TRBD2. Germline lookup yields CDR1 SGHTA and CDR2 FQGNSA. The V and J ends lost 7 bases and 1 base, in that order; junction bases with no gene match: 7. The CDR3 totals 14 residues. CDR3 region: CASNGGSGSYEQYF. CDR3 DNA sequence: TGTGCCAGCAACGGTGGTAGCGGGTCCTACGAGCAGTACTTC.